These 29 T cell receptor beta chains were sequenced from one sample in a study of blood T cell repertoires in COVID-19. Here immunoSEQ multiplex PCR was the method, and the copy in TCRdb shows in-frame clones only, minus some. Of some 250,000 clones in the sample, over 75% were seen once. Sample: PBMCs or T cells enriched from blood (not recorded which). The receptors here all came from a man between 18 and 35 years old who had recovered from COVID-19.

This chain uses TRBV6-5 with TRBJ2-7; tentatively, D is TRBD2 (6 bases). V dropped 8 bases and J dropped 2 bases, with 13 bases sitting between them. CDR1 MNHEY and CDR2 SVGAGI come from the germline V gene. CDR3 size: 13 residues. CDR3 sequence (DNA): TGTGCCAGCGGAAGCGGGTTTACCTACGAGCAGTACTTC. Its translation: CASGSGFTYEQYF.

The V call is TRBV5-1, the J call TRBJ1-4, with a tentative D call TRBD1 (6 bases). V was pared by 5 bases and J by 0 bases, with 14 bases between. CDR1 is SGHRS, CDR2 YFSETQ, per germline. The CDR3 spans 16 residues. CDR3 coding DNA: TGCGCCAGCAGTCGAGGGGGGGTCGCAACTAATGAAAAACTGTTTTTT. It encodes CASSRGGVATNEKLFF. Using reference TRBV5-1 and TRBJ1-4 for the parts outside the CDR3, the full variable domain is KAGVTQTPRYLIKTRGQQVTLSCSPISGHRSVSWYQQTPGQGLQFLFEYFSETQRNKGNFPGRFSGRQFSNSRSEMNVSTLELGDSALYLCASSRGGVATNEKLFFGSGTQLSVL.

The rearrangement uses TRBV25-1 and TRBJ1-2; D gene uncertain. Germline CDR1 and CDR2: MGHDK and SYGVNS. The CDR3 extends over 13 amino acids. Trimming shortened V by 6 bases and J by 6 bases, and 14 bases separated the two germline ends. The DNA of the CDR3 is TGTGCCAGCAGCAACGCAGGTGGTGATGGCTACACCTTC. Translating gives CASSNAGGDGYTF.

This clone was recorded only once. The V gene is TRBV21-1, the J gene TRBJ2-3; no DNA check was done on the table's D call, TRBD2. TRBV21-1 counts as a pseudogene. The CDR3 totals 17 residues. CDR3 bases: TGTGCCAGCAGCAAGGGACTAGCGGGGGGGCATGGGGATACGCAGTATTTT. It yields the protein CASSKGLAGGHGDTQYF.

The chain uses TRBV19 and TRBJ1-5, with 7 bases identical to TRBD1. Germline CDR1 LNHDA, CDR2 SQIVND (reference sequence). The CDR3 is 15 amino acids. The junction had 8 bases not matched to a gene; V was cut back by 8 bases and J by 1 base. The CDR3 DNA reads as TGTGCCAGTTGGGCCAGGGGGTTAAGCAATCAGCCCCAGCATTTT. This gives the protein CASWARGLSNQPQHF.

The chain combines TRBV25-1 with TRBJ1-6; D is possibly TRBD1 (5 bases). Between the trimmed V and J ends, which lost 3 bases and 0 bases, there was a span of 12 bases. Germline CDR1 MGHDK, CDR2 SYGVNS. CDR3 length: 17 amino acids. The CDR3 sequence is CASSDLTESSYNSPLHF. The CDR3 DNA sequence: TGTGCCAGCAGTGACCTGACAGAGAGCTCCTATAATTCACCCCTCCACTTT.

The chain recombines TRBV13 with TRBJ1-3, with D perhaps matching TRBD1 (6 bases). The V and J ends lost 5 bases and 1 base respectively, with 12 bases between them. This CDR3 is 15 amino acids long. CDR1 is PRHDT and CDR2 is FYEKMQ in the germline V gene (reference sequence). This chain's CDR3 is CASSLGTNSGNTIYF. CDR3 DNA: TGTGCCAGCAGCCTTGGGACAAATTCTGGAAACACCATATATTTT.

This chain joins TRBV30 and TRBJ2-1; no reliable D call. V lost 2 bases to trimming and J lost 0 bases, with 8 bases between them. This CDR3 has 14 amino acids. Per germline, CDR1 GTSNPN and CDR2 SVGIG (reference sequence). The CDR3 region is CAWSITSSYNEQFF. Written as DNA, the CDR3 is TGTGCCTGGAGTATTACCAGCTCCTACAATGAGCAGTTCTTC. Using reference TRBV30 and TRBJ2-1 for the parts outside the CDR3, the full variable domain is SQTIHQWPATLVQPVGSPLSLECTVEGTSNPNLYWYRQAAGRGLQLLFYSVGIGQISSEVPQNLSASRPQDRQFILSSKKLLLSDSGFYLCAWSITSSYNEQFFGPGTRLTVL.

The chain employs TRBV28 and TRBJ1-1, with D possibly TRBD1 on 5 matching bases. The germline CDR1 and CDR2 sequences are MDHEN and SYDVKM. The CDR3 totals 17 residues. Between the trimmed V and J ends, which lost 1 base and 1 base, there was a span of 16 bases. The CDR3 nucleotides read TGTGCCAGCAGTTTATATCCTGGACAAGGGTCGAACACTGAAGCTTTCTTT. This codes for CASSLYPGQGSNTEAFF.

The rearrangement links TRBV2 to TRBJ1-1; maybe TRBD1 (6 bases). Between the trimmed V and J ends, which lost 7 bases and 3 bases, there was a span of 12 bases. CDR3 length equals 13 residues. In germline, CDR1 is SNHLY, CDR2 FYNNEI. Here the CDR3 reads CASILQGYTEAFF. CDR3 DNA: TGTGCCAGCATCCTACAGGGTTACACTGAAGCTTTCTTT.

The chain uses TRBV13 and TRBJ2-5, with D hard to call. The CDR3 has 14 residues. Deletions cut 0 bases from V and 1 base from J, with 6 bases between. CDR1 and CDR2 from the germline V gene are PRHDT and FYEKMQ (reference sequence). This CDR3 is CASSLGAIQETQYF. The DNA for the CDR3 is TGTGCCAGCAGCTTAGGTGCTATCCAAGAGACCCAGTACTTC. Based on the CDR3 plus reference TRBV13 and TRBJ2-5, the full variable domain is AAGVIQSPRHLIKEKRETATLKCYPIPRHDTVYWYQQGPGQDPQFLISFYEKMQSDKGSIPDRFSAQQFSDYHSELNMSSLELGDSALYFCASSLGAIQETQYFGPGTRLLVL.

This clone was picked up a small number of times. V and J are TRBV15 and TRBJ1-2, with TRBD1 as a possible D gene (5 bases). Germline V gene data show CDR1 as LNHNV and CDR2 as YYDKDF (reference sequence). The CDR3 has 15 amino acids. V was clipped by 5 bases and J by 3 bases, with 16 bases between them. The CDR3 DNA follows: TGTGCCACCAGCCCGACAACCTGGGGGGACTATGGCTACACCTTC. It specifies CATSPTTWGDYGYTF.

This rearrangement joins TRBV9 to TRBJ1-2; 9 positions agree with TRBD1. J lost 1 base, V lost 0 bases, and 1 base had no gene match. Per germline, CDR1 SGDLS and CDR2 YYNGEE. The CDR3 sequence is 15 residues long. The CDR3, as DNA: TGTGCCAGCAGCGTAGGGGGACAGGGTAACTATGGCTACACCTTC. Protein sequence: CASSVGGQGNYGYTF.

The chain links TRBV28 to TRBJ2-6, with TRBD1 as a possible D gene (6 bases). CDR1 MDHEN and CDR2 SYDVKM come from the germline V gene. V lost 6 bases, J lost 0 bases, and 18 bases lay in between. The CDR3 covers 18 residues. The DNA of the CDR3 is TGTGCCAGCAGCCCACCTTGGGACACCAGCTCTGGGGCCAACGTCCTGACTTTC. It codes for CASSPPWDTSSGANVLTF. Looking up the rest from reference TRBV28 and TRBJ2-6 gives the full variable domain: DVKVTQSSRYLVKRTGEKVFLECVQDMDHENMFWYRQDPGLGLRLIYFSYDVKMKEKGDIPEGYSVSREKKERFSLILESASTNQTSMYLCASSPPWDTSSGANVLTFGAGSRLTVL.

V and J are TRBV6-5 and TRBJ2-5, with TRBD1 matching 9 bases. Germline V gene lookup returns CDR1 MNHEY and CDR2 SVGAGI. After removal of 6 bases from V and 5 bases from J, the junction contained 7 bases not matched to a gene. The CDR3 extends over 14 amino acids. The CDR3 spells CASRRGQGVETQYF. The CDR3 DNA reads TGTGCCAGCAGGAGGGGACAGGGTGTGGAGACCCAGTACTTC.

The chain carries TRBV5-1 and TRBJ2-7; D is uncertain. The CDR3 spans 14 residues. Germline assignment: CDR1 SGHRS and CDR2 YFSETQ. The V end was cut by 3 bases, the J end by 1 base, with 11 bases between. CDR3 DNA: TGCGCCAGCAGCTCCCGGAGCGATTCCTACGAGCAGTACTTC. Translating it yields CASSSRSDSYEQYF.

The chain has TRBV12-3 or TRBV12-4 and TRBJ1-1; TRBD1 might be the D (5 bases). V was shortened by 8 bases and J by 7 bases, with 14 bases between the two germline ends. The CDR3 extends over 12 amino acids. This CDR3 reads CASGRGQGEAFF. The CDR3 DNA is TGTGCCAGCGGAAGGGGTCAAGGTGAAGCTTTCTTT.

The V call is TRBV11-2, the J call TRBJ1-2, with TRBD1 identical over 8 bases. V trimming: 5 bases; J trimming: 4 bases; junction bases outside the gene matches: 12. The germline gives CDR1 SGHAT, CDR2 FQNNGV. This CDR3 contains 16 residues. CDR3 DNA: TGTGCCAGCAGCCTCAATTCAGGGGGCGCAAGCTATGGCTACACCTTC. It is translated as CASSLNSGGASYGYTF. The full variable domain, completed using reference TRBV11-2 and TRBJ1-2, is EAGVAQSPRYKIIEKRQSVAFWCNPISGHATLYWYQQILGQGPKLLIQFQNNGVVDDSQLPKDRFSAERLKGVDSTLKIQPAKLEDSAVYLCASSLNSGGASYGYTFGSGTRLTVV.

The count of this clone is one. The chain couples TRBV7-3 to TRBJ2-1; 11 bases agree with TRBD2. Germline CDR1 reads SGHTA; CDR2 reads FQGTGA. The CDR3 totals 16 residues. V lost 1 base to trimming and J lost 6 bases; unmatched junction nucleotides: 5. In nucleotides, the CDR3 is TGTGCCAGCAGCTTAAGAACTAGCGGGAGTTTCAATGAGCAGTTCTTC. It codes for CASSLRTSGSFNEQFF.

This chain connects TRBV5-4 to TRBJ1-2, with a weak D call TRBD1 (5 bases). Trimming took off 0 bases at V and 4 bases at J, with 13 bases between the two ends. Germline CDR1 is SGHNT and CDR2 is YYREEE (reference sequence). The CDR3 has 15 residues. Here the CDR3 DNA reads TGTGCCAGCAGCTTGGTACAGGAAACTGTCTATGGCTACACCTTC. Translation: CASSLVQETVYGYTF.

The rearrangement uses TRBV6-4 and TRBJ2-7; TRBD2 might be the D (6 bases). This CDR3 contains 15 residues. Trimming took off 6 bases at V and 2 bases at J, with 17 bases between the two ends. The germline gives CDR1 MRHNA, CDR2 SNTAGT. The CDR3 loop is CASSFEASATYEQYF. CDR3 nucleotides: TGTGCCAGCAGCTTCGAGGCTAGCGCGACCTACGAGCAGTACTTC.

The chain links TRBV27 to TRBJ2-3; tentative D call: TRBD1 (5 bases). The germline CDR1 and CDR2 sequences are MNHEY and SMNVEV (reference sequence). The CDR3 totals 13 residues. The V end lost 8 bases, the J end lost 4 bases, and 13 bases lay between the germline ends. The CDR3 loop is CASSREPPDTQYF. The CDR3 DNA is TGTGCCAGCTCCAGGGAACCCCCAGATACGCAGTATTTT.

The chain employs TRBV3-1 (or the pseudogene TRBV3-2) and TRBJ1-2, with D possibly being TRBD1 (6 bases). This CDR3 has 16 amino acids. CDR1 is LGHDT and CDR2 is YNNKEL in the germline V gene (reference sequence). V shed 5 bases and J shed 2 bases, with 18 bases lying between them. The CDR3 nucleotides read TGTGCCAGCAGCGAGATCCTTGGGGGGGCGAACTATGGCTACACCTTC. Translated, it gives CASSEILGGANYGYTF.

This clone occurred once. J is TRBJ1-1 and V is TRBV20-1; D is uncertain. The ends were cut back, 6 bases at V and 4 bases at J, with 9 bases in the middle. Per the germline V gene, CDR1 is DFQATT and CDR2 is SNEGSKA (reference sequence). The CDR3 totals 11 residues. The CDR3 nucleotides read TGCAGTGCGTGGGAGGGCACTGAAGCTTTCTTT. Amino acids: CSAWEGTEAFF.

This clone has only a few counts. This sample includes further DNA sequences coding for the same CDR3. The chain combines TRBV5-1 with TRBJ2-3; D is possibly TRBD2 (5 bases). The CDR3 length is 14 residues. Between the trimmed V and J ends, which lost 1 base and 3 bases, there was a span of 9 bases. Looked up from germline, CDR1 is SGHRS and CDR2 is YFSETQ. DNA for the CDR3: TGCGCCAGCAGCTTGTCGGGGTCGACAGATACGCAGTATTTT. Translating it yields CASSLSGSTDTQYF.

The genes are TRBV3-1 (or the pseudogene TRBV3-2) and TRBJ1-5, with unresolved D. The CDR3 length is 14 residues. Per the germline V gene, CDR1 is LGHDT and CDR2 is YNNKEL (reference sequence). V was trimmed by 1 base and J by 4 bases, leaving 8 bases between them. The chain's CDR3 is CASSQVGSNQPQHF. CDR3 sequence (DNA): TGTGCCAGCAGCCAAGTGGGCAGTAATCAGCCCCAGCATTTT.

The chain joins TRBV5-6 to TRBJ2-5; perhaps TRBD2 as D (6 bases). This CDR3 contains 15 residues. Germline CDR1 reads SGHDT; CDR2 reads YYEEEE. The V gene lost 4 bases and the J gene lost 3 bases, with 16 bases spanning the gap. In nucleotides, the CDR3 is TGTGCCAGCAGCCTAATAAGATCGGGGGAAGAGACCCAGTACTTC. It specifies CASSLIRSGEETQYF.

The chain employs TRBV7-9 and TRBJ2-5; 8 nucleotides agree with TRBD2. Trimming at V came to 0 bases and at J to 7 bases, leaving 4 bases not matched to a gene. The germline gives CDR1 SEHNR, CDR2 FQNEAQ (reference sequence). The CDR3 is 14 residues long. The CDR3 region is CASSLALAGRTQYF. The CDR3 DNA reads as TGTGCCAGCAGCTTAGCCCTAGCGGGCAGGACCCAGTACTTC.

The V gene is TRBV4-1, the J gene TRBJ2-1; D unclear. Germline V gives CDR1 MGHRA, CDR2 YSYEKL. Trimming took 0 bases from V and 4 from J, leaving 16 bases between them. CDR3 size: 17 residues. DNA of the CDR3: TGCGCCAGCAGCCAAGAGAAGCTTGACTGGAAATACAATGAGCAGTTCTTC. Residues: CASSQEKLDWKYNEQFF.